A single sample gave rise to the 16 T cell receptor beta chains below, sequenced in a study of T cell changes during pregnancy in multiple sclerosis. The assay was immunoSEQ multiplex PCR, and TCRdb's table has in-frame clones only and misses some. The table lists about 40,000 clones, 89% of them singletons. The sample in question was CD4+ T cells from peripheral blood mononuclear cells, obtained in the first trimester of pregnancy. The source is a female donor with multiple sclerosis, enrolled in a pregnancy study.

This chain connects TRBV5-1 to TRBJ2-5; 12 bases are shared with TRBD2. Germline loops: CDR1 SGHRS, CDR2 YFSETQ. V gave up 4 bases and J gave up 5 bases; unmatched junction bases: 6. The CDR3 has 15 residues. The CDR3 DNA reads TGCGCCAGCAGCGTAGAAGGACTAGCGGGGGAGACCCAGTACTTC. Its translation: CASSVEGLAGETQYF.

The V gene is TRBV5-6, the J gene TRBJ1-1, with unresolved D. Deletions cut 6 bases from V and 0 bases from J, with 12 bases between. This CDR3 contains 14 residues. The V gene's germline CDR1 is SGHDT and CDR2 YYEEEE. Here the CDR3 DNA reads TGTGCCAGCAACAGACCCACAGTGAACACTGAAGCTTTCTTT. Translating it yields CASNRPTVNTEAFF. Looking up the rest from reference TRBV5-6 and TRBJ1-1 gives the full variable domain: DAGVTQSPTHLIKTRGQQVTLRCSPKSGHDTVSWYQQALGQGPQFIFQYYEEEERQRGNFPDRFSGHQFPNYSSELNVNALLLGDSALYLCASNRPTVNTEAFFGQGTRLTVV.

The chain links TRBV29-1 to TRBJ2-3, with TRBD2 identical over 11 bases. The V gene end was trimmed by 4 bases and the J gene end by 0 bases; junction bases not matched to a gene: 3. The germline CDR1 and CDR2 sequences are SQVTM and ANQGSEA. The CDR3 is made up of 15 amino acids. CDR3 amino acids: CSVGTSGGSTDTQYF. The DNA of the CDR3 is TGCAGCGTTGGAACTAGCGGGGGTAGCACAGATACGCAGTATTTT.

The chain has TRBV11-3 and TRBJ2-3; D is unclear. The length of the CDR3 is 14 residues. Germline V gene data show CDR1 as SGHNT and CDR2 as YENEEA. V lost 5 bases to trimming and J lost 1 base, with 10 bases between them. CDR3 coding DNA: TGTGCCAGCAGCGATGGTCGGGGCACAGATACGCAGTATTTT. Translated: CASSDGRGTDTQYF.

The chain uses TRBV4-1 and TRBJ2-7; D is possibly TRBD1 (5 bases). In germline, CDR1 is MGHRA, CDR2 YSYEKL. The CDR3 has 17 amino acids. Trimming pared 0 bases from V and 4 bases from J, leaving 19 bases between. DNA of the CDR3: TGCGCCAGCAGCCAAGATGTCATCTTGGCCAGGGTTTACGAGCAGTACTTC. Translating it yields CASSQDVILARVYEQYF.

The chain uses TRBV13 and TRBJ1-2, with D possibly TRBD1 on 5 matching bases. CDR1 PRHDT and CDR2 FYEKMQ come from the germline V gene (reference sequence). The V gene lost 1 base and the J gene lost 6 bases, with 12 bases spanning the gap. The CDR3 extends over 14 amino acids. The CDR3 bases are TGTGCCAGCAGCTTAGTAGGGGCCAAGGATGGCTACACCTTC. Amino acids: CASSLVGAKDGYTF.

This clone was seen once. The chain employs TRBV18 and TRBJ1-2; tentatively, D is TRBD1 (5 bases). Per germline, CDR1 KGHSH and CDR2 LQKENI. V was shortened by 3 bases and J by 8 bases, with 13 bases between the two germline ends. This CDR3 is built from 13 residues. DNA for the CDR3: TGTGCCAGCTCACCGGTAGGGGCGCGAGGCTACACCTTC. This encodes CASSPVGARGYTF.

This chain connects TRBV5-6 to TRBJ2-5; 7 nucleotides match TRBD2. CDR1 SGHDT and CDR2 YYEEEE come from the germline V gene. This CDR3 spans 16 amino acids. The V gene end was trimmed by 1 base and the J gene end by 5 bases; junction bases not matched to a gene: 11. The CDR3 nucleotides are TGTGCCAGCAGCTTGAGGGCGGGAGCGCTCCTGGAGACCCAGTACTTC. Translated, it gives CASSLRAGALLETQYF.

The chain carries TRBV10-3 and TRBJ1-1; 9 bases are shared with TRBD1. The CDR3 is 13 amino acids. V dropped 4 bases and J dropped 4; count of bases not matched to a gene: 1. In germline, CDR1 is ENHRY, CDR2 SYGVKD. DNA for the CDR3: TGTGCCATCAGTGGGACAGGGGTCACTGAAGCTTTCTTT. Encoded protein: CAISGTGVTEAFF.

The CDR3 here is CASSYDGTGGFYEQYF. CDR3 in DNA: TGTGCCAGCAGTTACGACGGGACAGGGGGCTTCTACGAGCAGTACTTC. The chain recombines TRBV6-5 with TRBJ2-7, with TRBD1 matching 12 bases. Germline CDR1 and CDR2: MNHEY and SVGAGI. CDR3 length: 16 residues. V lost 2 bases, J lost 3 bases, and 5 bases stayed unmatched.

This clone was detected only once. The genes are TRBV9 and TRBJ2-2, with 7 bases aligning to TRBD2. The CDR3 extends over 14 amino acids. The ends lost 7 bases at V and 4 bases at J; junction bases unmatched: 7. Germline CDR1 reads SGDLS; CDR2 reads YYNGEE. CDR3 residues: CASRGSGGTGELFF. In DNA, the CDR3 is TGTGCCAGCCGCGGATCGGGAGGCACCGGGGAGCTGTTTTTT.

The rearrangement joins TRBV28 to TRBJ2-7; TRBD1 agrees at 9 bases. The CDR3 runs to 13 residues. Germline-derived CDR1 and CDR2 are MDHEN and SYDVKM. The junction had 6 bases not matched to a gene; V was cut back by 10 bases and J by 2 bases. The CDR3 nucleotides read TGTGCCACCATGACAGGGGGACCCTACGAGCAGTACTTC. It encodes CATMTGGPYEQYF.

The chain combines TRBV18 with TRBJ2-7; D perhaps matches TRBD1 (6 bases). This CDR3 spans 13 amino acids. Deletions cut 5 bases from V and 1 base from J, with 9 bases between. In germline, CDR1 is KGHSH, CDR2 LQKENI. The CDR3 sequence: CASSYRDSYEQYF. The CDR3 coding sequence is TGTGCCAGCTCATACAGGGATTCCTACGAGCAGTACTTC.

This clone is a singleton in its sample. The chain employs TRBV5-6 and TRBJ2-4, with a possible D match to TRBD2 (5 bases). Trimming removed 1 base at V and 0 bases at J, with 20 bases between. This CDR3 contains 19 residues. Germline-derived CDR1 and CDR2 are SGHDT and YYEEEE. CDR3 protein: CASSLSTTRGSVAKNIQYF. In DNA, the CDR3 is TGTGCCAGCAGCTTGAGTACAACAAGAGGGTCGGTAGCCAAAAACATTCAGTACTTC.

The chain carries TRBV19 and TRBJ1-1, with a possible D match to TRBD1 (5 bases). With 10 bases removed from V and 0 bases from J, the gap between germline ends came to 15 bases. The length of the CDR3 is 14 residues. Looked up from germline, CDR1 is LNHDA and CDR2 is SQIVND (reference sequence). The CDR3 protein is CATSDGGMNTEAFF. In DNA form, the CDR3 reads TGTGCCACATCGGACGGGGGGATGAACACTGAAGCTTTCTTT.

The chain employs TRBV7-9 and TRBJ2-7; D not certain. Germline loops: CDR1 SEHNR, CDR2 FQNEAQ (reference sequence). The V gene lost 2 bases and the J gene lost 2 bases, with 10 bases spanning the gap. CDR3 size: 14 residues. The DNA of the CDR3 is TGTGCCAGCAGCTTAACACAGCTAACCTACGAGCAGTACTTC. Translating gives CASSLTQLTYEQYF.